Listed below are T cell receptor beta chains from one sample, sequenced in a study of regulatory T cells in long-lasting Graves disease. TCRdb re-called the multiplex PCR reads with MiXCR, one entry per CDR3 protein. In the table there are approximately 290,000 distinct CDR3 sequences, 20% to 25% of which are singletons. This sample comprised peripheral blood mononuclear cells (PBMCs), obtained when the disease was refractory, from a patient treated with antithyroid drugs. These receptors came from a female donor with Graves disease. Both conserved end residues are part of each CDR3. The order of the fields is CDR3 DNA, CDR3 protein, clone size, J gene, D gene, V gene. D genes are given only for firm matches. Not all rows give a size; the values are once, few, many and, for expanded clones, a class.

cdr3_nt: TGCAGCGTTGAGGGGACAGCCACCCTAAATAACGAGCAGTACTTC
cdr3_aa: CSVEGTATLNNEQYF
clone_size: few
j_call: TRBJ2-7
d_call: TRBD1
v_call: TRBV29-1

cdr3_nt: TGTGCCAGCAGTTACGTAAGATGGGAGACCCAGTACTTC
cdr3_aa: CASSYVRWETQYF
clone_size: many
j_call: TRBJ2-5
d_call: .
v_call: TRBV6-2/TRBV6-3

cdr3_nt: TGCAGTGCTAGAGTGTACAGTGATAATTCACCCCTCCACTTT
cdr3_aa: CSARVYSDNSPLHF
clone_size: many
j_call: TRBJ1-6
d_call: .
v_call: TRBV20-1

cdr3_nt: TGTGCCAGCAGCCCGCAGGGACAGTATAATTCACCCCTCCACTTT
cdr3_aa: CASSPQGQYNSPLHF
clone_size: many
j_call: TRBJ1-6
d_call: TRBD1
v_call: TRBV7-2

cdr3_nt: TGTGCCAGCAGTTTATACAGGACTAGCAATCAGCCCCAGCATTTT
cdr3_aa: CASSLYRTSNQPQHF
clone_size: .
j_call: TRBJ1-5
d_call: .
v_call: TRBV28

cdr3_nt: TGTGCCAGTAGACTGCTAGTCACTTTGAACACTGAAGCTTTCTTT
cdr3_aa: CASRLLVTLNTEAFF
clone_size: .
j_call: TRBJ1-1
d_call: .
v_call: TRBV19

cdr3_nt: TGTGCCAGCAGTGGTACAGGGCCCCCTAACTATGGCTACACCTTC
cdr3_aa: CASSGTGPPNYGYTF
clone_size: many
j_call: TRBJ1-2
d_call: .
v_call: TRBV28

cdr3_nt: TGTGCCAGCAGCTTGAGCCCTAATCAGCCCCAGCATTTT
cdr3_aa: CASSLSPNQPQHF
clone_size: .
j_call: TRBJ1-5
d_call: .
v_call: TRBV13

cdr3_nt: TGTGCCAGCAGTTATAGTGGTGGGGCGGGGGGTTCCGACGACGAGCAGTACTTC
cdr3_aa: CASSYSGGAGGSDDEQYF
clone_size: few
j_call: TRBJ2-7
d_call: TRBD2
v_call: TRBV6-2/TRBV6-3

cdr3_nt: TGTGCCAGCAGTCCTCCCAGGGAGGGCGGGGAGCTGTTTTTT
cdr3_aa: CASSPPREGGELFF
clone_size: .
j_call: TRBJ2-2
d_call: TRBD2
v_call: TRBV3-1

cdr3_nt: TGTGCCACCAGCAGACCGACAGGGGGCATGGAGACCCAGTACTTC
cdr3_aa: CATSRPTGGMETQYF
clone_size: many
j_call: TRBJ2-5
d_call: TRBD1
v_call: TRBV15

cdr3_nt: TGTGCCAGCAGGAAGAGGTTTCCGAACACTGAAGCTTTCTTT
cdr3_aa: CASRKRFPNTEAFF
clone_size: many
j_call: TRBJ1-1
d_call: .
v_call: TRBV12-3/TRBV12-4

cdr3_nt: TGTGCCACCAGCATCGGGACAGGGGGAAACACCATATATTTT
cdr3_aa: CATSIGTGGNTIYF
clone_size: .
j_call: TRBJ1-3
d_call: TRBD1
v_call: TRBV15

cdr3_nt: TGCGCCAGCAGCTTGGCTAGGAACACCGGGGAGCTGTTTTTT
cdr3_aa: CASSLARNTGELFF
clone_size: .
j_call: TRBJ2-2
d_call: .
v_call: TRBV5-1

cdr3_nt: TGTGCCAGCAGTTTTCAAAGCGAGGGGAACACCGGGGAGCTGTTTTTT
cdr3_aa: CASSFQSEGNTGELFF
clone_size: many
j_call: TRBJ2-2
d_call: .
v_call: TRBV28

cdr3_nt: TGTGCCAGCAGTGGAGATCAAGAGACCCAGTACTTC
cdr3_aa: CASSGDQETQYF
clone_size: many
j_call: TRBJ2-5
d_call: .
v_call: TRBV2

cdr3_nt: TGTGCCAGCAGTTCTCCGGCGGGGGCGAATTACGAGCAGTACTTC
cdr3_aa: CASSSPAGANYEQYF
clone_size: .
j_call: TRBJ2-7
d_call: .
v_call: TRBV28

cdr3_nt: TGTGCCAGCAGCTTGGCCGGACGGGAGTTCGGCGAGCAGTACTTC
cdr3_aa: CASSLAGREFGEQYF
clone_size: many
j_call: TRBJ2-7
d_call: .
v_call: TRBV5-4

cdr3_nt: TGTGCCATCAGCGAAGGATGGAATTCTAACTATGGCTACACCTTC
cdr3_aa: CAISEGWNSNYGYTF
clone_size: .
j_call: TRBJ1-2
d_call: .
v_call: TRBV10-3

cdr3_nt: TGCAGTGCTTACCCCGGGGGGATCATCTACGAGCAGTACTTC
cdr3_aa: CSAYPGGIIYEQYF
clone_size: many
j_call: TRBJ2-7
d_call: TRBD2
v_call: TRBV20-1

cdr3_nt: TGTGCCAGCCTCAAGCGGGGGAACGGCAATCAGCCCCAGCATTTT
cdr3_aa: CASLKRGNGNQPQHF
clone_size: medium-sized
j_call: TRBJ1-5
d_call: .
v_call: TRBV28

cdr3_nt: TGTGCCAGCAGCTTAGGGTCCGGACAGCTCTACTATGGCTACACCTTC
cdr3_aa: CASSLGSGQLYYGYTF
clone_size: .
j_call: TRBJ1-2
d_call: .
v_call: TRBV7-9

cdr3_nt: TGTGCCAGCAGCTTAGGTCAGGGGAATGGCTACACCTTC
cdr3_aa: CASSLGQGNGYTF
clone_size: .
j_call: TRBJ1-2
d_call: .
v_call: TRBV7-2

cdr3_nt: TGTGCCAGCAGCCGGGAATGGGGAGAGACCCAGTACTTC
cdr3_aa: CASSREWGETQYF
clone_size: many
j_call: TRBJ2-5
d_call: .
v_call: TRBV28

cdr3_nt: TGTGCCAGCAGTTCCAGAGCGGGGCGGGACATTCAGTACTTC
cdr3_aa: CASSSRAGRDIQYF
clone_size: few
j_call: TRBJ2-4
d_call: TRBD2
v_call: TRBV28

cdr3_nt: TGTGCCAGCAGCCGGAGGGGGACAGTGGGAAGGACTGAAGCTTTCTTT
cdr3_aa: CASSRRGTVGRTEAFF
clone_size: many
j_call: TRBJ1-1
d_call: TRBD1
v_call: TRBV27

cdr3_nt: TGCAGCGTTGTTTGGGGGGGCGATCACTATGGCTACACCTTC
cdr3_aa: CSVVWGGDHYGYTF
clone_size: many
j_call: TRBJ1-2
d_call: .
v_call: TRBV29-1

cdr3_nt: TGTGCCAGCAGATCCGGGACAGGGTGGCGAGAGACCCAGTACTTC
cdr3_aa: CASRSGTGWRETQYF
clone_size: many
j_call: TRBJ2-5
d_call: TRBD1
v_call: TRBV12-3/TRBV12-4

cdr3_nt: TGTGCCAGCAGTTTGGAGGGGCTAGCCGGCGAGCAGTACTTC
cdr3_aa: CASSLEGLAGEQYF
clone_size: .
j_call: TRBJ2-7
d_call: .
v_call: TRBV27

cdr3_nt: TGTGCCAGCGGTAGGGGCCCGACCTACGAGCAGTACTTC
cdr3_aa: CASGRGPTYEQYF
clone_size: .
j_call: TRBJ2-7
d_call: .
v_call: TRBV7-6

cdr3_nt: TGTGCCAGCAGTTTAGCTGGGAATGATGACGAGCAGTACTTC
cdr3_aa: CASSLAGNDDEQYF
clone_size: few
j_call: TRBJ2-7
d_call: .
v_call: TRBV12-3/TRBV12-4

cdr3_nt: TGTGCCACCGGCCCGAAGGCTTTCTTT
cdr3_aa: CATGPKAFF
clone_size: few
j_call: TRBJ1-1
d_call: .
v_call: TRBV24-1